Detailed here is one TCR beta chain. Its antigen is not identified. This record comes from a study of PD-1 blockade in mismatch repair-deficient tumors. At the level of the study: Patients had more than ten mismatch repair-deficient cancer types, all previously treated and progressing.

Overall study findings and caveats: Tumor-resident clones, often undetectable pretreatment in blood, expanded then contracted after pembrolizumab.

V lost 5 bases, J lost 10 bases, and 9 bases stayed unmatched. The CDR3 totals 13 residues. CDR1 and CDR2 from the germline V gene are SGHTS and YDEGEE. Time point specified: approximately eleven-day in vitro stimulation with candidate neoantigen peptide 3. Cells were stimulated around ten days with each of about 7 ELISpot-reactive neoantigens. An identically run culture lacking peptide was the fold-change baseline. Clones were read by immunoSEQ multiplex PCR, and TCRdb kept only the in-frame ones, dropping some. Of 10,000 or so clones in the sample, 80% to 95% are singletons; the top ten hold more than 7.5%.

Sequenced material: cells cultured in vitro, taken from a patient treated with pembrolizumab. V is TRBV5-8 and J is TRBJ1-1, with 9 bases lining up with TRBD1. This TCR came from an adult with mismatch repair-deficient cancer. The CDR3 here is CASRRRDRDGAFF. For the CDR3, the DNA is TGTGCCAGCAGACGCCGGGACAGGGACGGAGCTTTCTTT.